This T cell receptor (beta chain) stems from a study of blood T cell repertoires in COVID-19 (dated by TCRdb to 2020 to 2022). Study-wide context: The collaborator samples originated in the United States, Italy and Spain and spanned the acute and convalescent phases of COVID-19. The sample metadata nearly always contained a de-identified subject ID, COVID-19 status, age in years and sex. The prospective study material was composed of cDNA or gDNA derived from T cells, B-cell-depleted T cells, or PBMCs. Samples came from the ongoing ImmuneRACE study (first 160 participants) plus 1,254 subjects from 6 global collaborators. Subjects who had been exposed to COVID-19, were actively infected with it, or had recovered from it provided the deeply sampled blood TCRbeta repertoires that made up the dataset. The repertoires were made available in a free public database intended to serve as a resource for research on the immune response to SARS-CoV-2. Where HLA class I and class II types were available, the types were taken from metadata supplied by the sample provider, not from assay-based typing. Study-wide findings and limitations: Clinical and demographic metadata were provided uncurated, with the amount varying by source and participant.

CDR1 is given as LGHDT and CDR2 as YNNKEL, both from the germline V gene (reference sequence). A distance of 13 bases separates the germline ends of V and J, which lose 3 bases and 5 bases respectively. The CDR3 holds 14 amino acids from the cysteine to the phenylalanine. Only CDR3 DNA is held: 42 bases, read in frame from base 1. TCRbeta CDR3 regions were amplified from genomic DNA using the immunoSEQ Assay, a bias-controlled multiplex PCR. On the authors' methods: Within the assay, amplification of reference gene primers was used to estimate how many nucleated cells each sample contained. To quantify the absolute abundance of each unique TCRbeta CDR3 rearrangement, sequence reads were collapsed and filtered. Productive Simpson clonality was computed per sample as the square root of Simpson's diversity index over productive rearrangements. TCRdb obtained this table from immuneACCESS and retained in-frame rearrangements with V and J assigned. These tables miss some clones; where compared with another copy, unresolved V genes account for less than half of the shortfall, and the remainder is unexplained. The DNA was the basis for D and trimming; V, J and clone size are from that table. The sample yields approximately 100,000 clones; 65% to 85% were counted once. The leading ten clones occupy 6.3% of the sample.

As for this clone: Its recognized antigen is unknown. No much larger clone is present one base from it, and per-base qualities are unavailable.

The collaborating institutions used their own protocols to collect whole blood in K2EDTA tubes. Collaborator samples were shipped for TCRbeta analysis as frozen whole blood, isolated PBMCs, or DNA extracted from either sample type. The TCR originated in a man between 60 and 70 years old with acute or convalescent COVID-19. The rearranged segments are TRBV3-1 (or the pseudogene TRBV3-2) and TRBJ1-1, and perhaps TRBD1 as D gene, on 6 matching bases. The sequenced sample was peripheral blood. The nucleotide sequence is TGTGCCAGCAGCCACTTAAAGGGGGGGACTGAAGCTTTCTTT. Its amino acids are CASSHLKGGTEAFF.